The 28 T cell receptor beta chains listed next were all sequenced from one sample in a study of a mutant IDH1 vaccine in newly diagnosed glioma. Time point of the sample: baseline, week 1 (first vaccination visit). Noted treatment: pre-vaccination baseline after standard-of-care therapy. Clones were read by immunoSEQ multiplex PCR, and TCRdb kept only the in-frame ones, dropping some. The sample lists about 35,000 clones; roughly nine tenths were seen once. Sample: PBMCs, taken from a glioma patient treated with radiotherapy, temozolomide or both. The receptors stem from a woman in her thirties or forties with glioma.

V gene TRBV18 combines with J gene TRBJ1-1; D might be TRBD1 (5 bases). The CDR3 runs to 14 residues. The germline V gene encodes CDR1 KGHSH and CDR2 LQKENI. V was pared by 5 bases and J by 1 base, with 11 bases between. CDR3 sequence reads: CASSMGQANTEAFF. The CDR3 coding sequence is TGTGCCAGCTCAATGGGGCAAGCGAACACTGAAGCTTTCTTT.

The rearrangement joins TRBV4-3 to TRBJ1-6; D gene unclear. The CDR3 totals 14 residues. Between the trimmed V and J ends, which lost 1 base and 13 bases, there was a span of 14 bases. Per germline, CDR1 LGHNA and CDR2 YSLEER. The DNA for the CDR3 is TGCGCCAGCAGCCAAGGCCAGCGCCTAAGGCCCCTCCACTTT. It specifies CASSQGQRLRPLHF.

The chain carries TRBV6-5 and TRBJ1-6; a weak D match, TRBD1 (5 bases). The CDR3 has 15 residues. Per the germline V gene, CDR1 is MNHEY and CDR2 is SVGAGI. V was clipped by 2 bases and J by 3 bases, with 8 bases between them. The chain's CDR3 is CASSYAGNYNSPLHF. The CDR3 DNA follows: TGTGCCAGCAGTTACGCAGGGAACTATAATTCACCCCTCCACTTT.

For this clone: Compared with germline, one end of the junction differs, possibly owing to a read error. The chain employs TRBV7-7 and TRBJ1-3, with D tentatively TRBD1 (5 bases). The CDR3 totals 16 residues. Germline V CDR1 and CDR2: SSHAT, FNYEAQ (reference sequence). In DNA form, the CDR3 reads TGTGCTAGCAGCCCTTACCCCCGGGGCCCTGGAAACACCATATATTTT. It is translated as CASSPYPRGPGNTIYF.

This chain links TRBV25-1 with TRBJ1-2; D remains ambiguous. V lost 1 base and J 5 bases, leaving 11 bases between the germline ends. The CDR3 consists of 14 residues. Germline-derived CDR1 and CDR2 are MGHDK and SYGVNS. The DNA of the CDR3 is TGTGCCAGCAGTGAATCTGGAGGATGGTATGGCTACACCTTC. It translates to CASSESGGWYGYTF.

The rearrangement joins TRBV7-2 to TRBJ2-7, with D perhaps matching TRBD1 (6 bases). The CDR3 contains 14 residues. V was clipped by 5 bases and J by 1 base, with 12 bases between them. Per germline, CDR1 SGHTA and CDR2 FQGNSA. Written as DNA, the CDR3 is TGTGCCAGCAGCGTGGACAGCTCATCCTACGAGCAGTACTTC. Translation: CASSVDSSSYEQYF.

This chain links TRBV4-1 with TRBJ1-6, with no clear D. CDR1 and CDR2 (germline): MGHRA, YSYEKL. The ends were cut back, 4 bases at V and 0 bases at J, with 16 bases in the middle. This CDR3 has 18 amino acids. The CDR3 DNA reads TGCGCCAGCAGCCCGCGGCTTCAGAGGAGCTCCTATAATTCACCCCTCCACTTT. Protein product: CASSPRLQRSSYNSPLHF.

This clone was detected once. This rearrangement joins TRBV2 to TRBJ1-2; D possibly corresponds to TRBD1 (6 bases). The CDR3 spans 13 residues. Trimming took off 8 bases at V and 1 base at J, with 11 bases between the two ends. Germline V CDR1 and CDR2: SNHLY, FYNNEI. This CDR3 is CASSLDSNYGYTF. CDR3 nucleotide sequence: TGTGCCAGCTCCTTGGACAGTAACTATGGCTACACCTTC.

The chain has TRBV5-1 and TRBJ1-6, with 7 positions matching TRBD1. The germline V gene has CDR1 SGHRS and CDR2 YFSETQ. The V gene end was trimmed by 3 bases and the J gene end by 7 bases; junction bases not matched to a gene: 4. This CDR3 comprises 14 residues. The CDR3 here is CASSSGQPNSPLHF. The CDR3 DNA reads as TGCGCCAGCAGCTCGGGACAGCCAAATTCACCCCTCCACTTT.

V and J are TRBV7-9 and TRBJ2-7; 7 bases fit TRBD2. V was clipped by 4 bases and J by 0 bases; unmatched bases: 6. The CDR3 covers 15 residues. From germline, CDR1 is SEHNR and CDR2 FQNEAQ (reference sequence). The CDR3 here is CASSWDGRSSYEQYF. The DNA for the CDR3 is TGTGCCAGCAGCTGGGACGGGAGGAGCTCCTACGAGCAGTACTTC.

This chain links TRBV6-5 with TRBJ2-7; no firm D call. The ends were cut back, 0 bases at V and 0 bases at J, with 9 bases in the middle. Germline assignment: CDR1 MNHEY and CDR2 SVGAGI. The length of the CDR3 is 15 residues. For the CDR3, the DNA is TGTGCCAGCAGTTACTCGGGTGGGGACTCCTACGAGCAGTACTTC. Protein sequence: CASSYSGGDSYEQYF.

V usage is TRBV6-1 and J usage is TRBJ2-7, with TRBD2 as a possible D gene (5 bases). Germline assignment: CDR1 MNHNS and CDR2 SASEGT. The CDR3 has 12 amino acids. The V gene lost 6 bases and the J gene lost 11 bases, with 17 bases spanning the gap. The CDR3 here is CASSLPTPGEYF. DNA for the CDR3: TGTGCCAGCAGCCTTCCTACCCCCGGGGAGTACTTC.

V gene TRBV16 combines with J gene TRBJ2-3, with D unresolved. The CDR3 sequence is 14 residues long. The germline V gene encodes CDR1 KGHSY and CDR2 FQNENV. The V end was cut by 3 bases, the J end by 0 bases, with 7 bases between. CDR3 residues: CASSQVGSTDTQYF. The CDR3, as DNA: TGTGCCAGCAGCCAGGTGGGGAGCACAGATACGCAGTATTTT.

The V gene is TRBV13, the J gene TRBJ2-5; a weak D match, TRBD1 (6 bases). The CDR3 totals 14 residues. CDR1 is PRHDT, CDR2 FYEKMQ, per germline (reference sequence). Deletions cut 5 bases from V and 4 bases from J, with 14 bases between. CDR3 nucleotide sequence: TGTGCCAGCAGCCATGCCACAGGGAGAGAGACCCAGTACTTC. Protein product: CASSHATGRETQYF. The whole variable domain, remainder taken from reference TRBV13 and TRBJ2-5, is AAGVIQSPRHLIKEKRETATLKCYPIPRHDTVYWYQQGPGQDPQFLISFYEKMQSDKGSIPDRFSAQQFSDYHSELNMSSLELGDSALYFCASSHATGRETQYFGPGTRLLVL.

The chain carries TRBV2 and TRBJ1-5, with D perhaps TRBD1 (5 bases). CDR3 length: 13 amino acids. Germline values: CDR1 SNHLY, CDR2 FYNNEI. V gave up 6 bases and J gave up 9 bases, with 15 bases separating them. The CDR3 is CASSAGSVTPQHF. CDR3 DNA sequence: TGTGCCAGCAGCGCAGGGTCGGTAACGCCCCAGCATTTT.

The V and J genes are TRBV2 and TRBJ1-5, with D possibly being TRBD1 (6 bases). Germline V lookup: CDR1 SNHLY, CDR2 FYNNEI. The CDR3 runs to 15 residues. With 6 bases removed from V and 1 base from J, the gap between germline ends came to 13 bases. The CDR3 spells CASRRDMRSNQPQHF. Here the CDR3 DNA reads TGTGCCAGCAGGAGGGACATGAGGAGCAATCAGCCCCAGCATTTT.

V and J are TRBV28 and TRBJ1-1; unclear D gene. Germline V gene data show CDR1 as MDHEN and CDR2 as SYDVKM. CDR3 length: 13 residues. V was shortened by 5 bases and J by 1 base, with 8 bases between the two germline ends. CDR3 sequence (DNA): TGTGCCAGCAGTCGAAGGAGGAACACTGAAGCTTTCTTT. This translates into CASSRRRNTEAFF. Based on the CDR3 plus reference TRBV28 and TRBJ1-1, the full variable domain is DVKVTQSSRYLVKRTGEKVFLECVQDMDHENMFWYRQDPGLGLRLIYFSYDVKMKEKGDIPEGYSVSREKKERFSLILESASTNQTSMYLCASSRRRNTEAFFGQGTRLTVV.

The chain recombines TRBV6-5 with TRBJ1-1; D is perhaps TRBD1 (5 bases). The CDR3 length is 15 residues. Germline V lookup: CDR1 MNHEY, CDR2 SVGAGI. Trimming left V 0 bases short and J 4 bases short, with 12 bases between. The CDR3 sequence is CASSYSGVGTTEAFF. The CDR3 DNA follows: TGTGCCAGCAGTTACTCCGGGGTTGGGACCACTGAAGCTTTCTTT.

J is TRBJ1-1 and V is TRBV30, with D perhaps matching TRBD1 (6 bases). The CDR3 sequence is 14 residues long. Germline CDR1 and CDR2: GTSNPN and SVGIG (reference sequence). Trimming took off 0 bases at V and 6 bases at J, with 14 bases between the two ends. The CDR3 coding sequence is TGTGCCTGGAGTGTTGGACAGCTTAACGCTGAAGCTTTCTTT. This sequence encodes CAWSVGQLNAEAFF. Filled out from reference TRBV30 and TRBJ1-1, the complete variable domain reads SQTIHQWPATLVQPVGSPLSLECTVEGTSNPNLYWYRQAAGRGLQLLFYSVGIGQISSEVPQNLSASRPQDRQFILSSKKLLLSDSGFYLCAWSVGQLNAEAFFGQGTRLTVV.

Only one count was recorded for this clone. The rearrangement links TRBV4-1 to TRBJ2-1; D could derive from TRBD1 or TRBD2 (6 bases each). The CDR3 has 18 residues. Germline-derived CDR1 and CDR2 are MGHRA and YSYEKL. Deletions cut 0 bases from V and 6 bases from J, with 21 bases between. CDR3: CASSQDLRRTKGGNEQFF. DNA of the CDR3: TGCGCCAGCAGCCAAGATTTGCGAAGGACTAAGGGGGGCAATGAGCAGTTCTTC.

This clone is termed medium-sized. The rearrangement uses TRBV6-1 and TRBJ1-1, with 10 positions matching TRBD1. The V and J ends lost 1 base and 5 bases, in that order; junction bases with no gene match: 4. Germline V gives CDR1 MNHNS, CDR2 SASEGT. This CDR3 is built from 15 residues. The CDR3 region is CASSEGQGALTEAFF. CDR3 coding DNA: TGTGCCAGCAGTGAAGGACAGGGGGCGCTAACTGAAGCTTTCTTT.

This chain joins TRBV5-1 and TRBJ2-3, with TRBD2 matching over 12 bases. The CDR3 is 16 amino acids. J lost 4 bases, V lost 4 bases, and 7 bases had no gene match. Germline CDR1 SGHRS, CDR2 YFSETQ. The DNA of the CDR3 is TGCGCCAGCAGCCGACAGACTAGCGGGAGCGCAGATACGCAGTATTTT. Protein product: CASSRQTSGSADTQYF.

This sequence joins TRBV5-1 and TRBJ2-5; 13 bases are shared with TRBD2. The CDR3 is 16 amino acids. Trimming took 0 bases from V and 3 from J; bases not matched to a gene: 2. In germline, CDR1 is SGHRS, CDR2 YFSETQ. CDR3 residues: CASSLVGTSGKETQYF. CDR3 in DNA: TGCGCCAGCAGCTTGGTTGGGACTAGCGGGAAAGAGACCCAGTACTTC.

The chain has TRBV10-3 and TRBJ1-1; the D gene is possibly TRBD1 (5 bases). This CDR3 is 13 amino acids long. V lost 6 bases and J lost 1, with 9 bases in between. CDR1 and CDR2 (germline): ENHRY, SYGVKD. The CDR3 region is CAIREGTNTEAFF. CDR3 coding DNA: TGTGCCATCAGGGAGGGGACGAACACTGAAGCTTTCTTT.

The J gene is TRBJ2-7, the V gene TRBV7-8, with TRBD1 as a possible D gene (5 bases). The V and J ends lost 8 bases and 7 bases respectively, with 15 bases between them. In germline, CDR1 is SGHVS, CDR2 FQNEAQ. CDR3 length equals 12 residues. The CDR3 nucleotides read TGTGCCAGCGATAAAGGGGTGGGAGAGCAGTACTTC. This sequence encodes CASDKGVGEQYF.

The chain is built from TRBV5-5 and TRBJ1-2, with a possible D match to TRBD1 (5 bases). Germline V gives CDR1 SGHKS, CDR2 YYEKEE (reference sequence). Trimming shortened V by 0 bases and J by 5 bases, and 23 bases separated the two germline ends. This CDR3 is 18 amino acids long. Here the CDR3 DNA reads TGTGCCAGCAGCTTGGGCGTCCCCGGGCGCTCAGGGACTTATGGCTACACCTTC. Protein: CASSLGVPGRSGTYGYTF.

This rearrangement joins TRBV25-1 to TRBJ1-5; D may be TRBD1 (5 bases). The CDR3 runs 12 residues. The V gene's germline CDR1 is MGHDK and CDR2 SYGVNS. Deletions cut 6 bases from V and 2 bases from J, with 5 bases between. CDR3 in DNA: TGTGCCAGCAGGGGGGGCAATCAGCCCCAGCATTTT. This translates into CASRGGNQPQHF.

This rearrangement joins TRBV7-6 to TRBJ1-6; D is undetermined. Germline V gene data show CDR1 as SGHVS and CDR2 as FNYEAQ. CDR3 length equals 13 residues. Trimming took 0 bases from V and 8 from J, leaving 5 bases between them. The CDR3 is CASSLAPHSPLHF. The DNA of the CDR3 is TGTGCCAGCAGCTTAGCGCCCCATTCACCCCTCCACTTT. The full variable domain, with the rest looked up from reference TRBV7-6 and TRBJ1-6, is GAGVSQSPRYKVTKRGQDVALRCDPISGHVSLYWYRQALGQGPEFLTYFNYEAQQDKSGLPNDRFSAERPEGSISTLTIQRTEQRDSAMYRCASSLAPHSPLHFGNGTRLTVT.